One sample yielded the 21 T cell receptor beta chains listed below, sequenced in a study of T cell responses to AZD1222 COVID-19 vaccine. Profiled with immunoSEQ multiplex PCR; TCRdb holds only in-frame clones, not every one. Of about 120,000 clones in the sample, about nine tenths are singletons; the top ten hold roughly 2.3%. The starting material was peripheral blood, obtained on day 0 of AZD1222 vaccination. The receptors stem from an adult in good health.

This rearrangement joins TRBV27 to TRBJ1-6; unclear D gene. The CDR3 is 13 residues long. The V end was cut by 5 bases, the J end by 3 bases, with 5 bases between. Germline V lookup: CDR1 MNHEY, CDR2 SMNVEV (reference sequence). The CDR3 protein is CASSPRYNSPLHF. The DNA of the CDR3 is TGTGCCAGCAGTCCTCGCTATAATTCACCCCTCCACTTT.

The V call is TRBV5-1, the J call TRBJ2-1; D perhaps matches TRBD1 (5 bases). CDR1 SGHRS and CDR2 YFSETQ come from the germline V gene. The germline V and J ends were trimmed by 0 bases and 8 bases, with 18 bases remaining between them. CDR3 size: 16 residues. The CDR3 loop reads CASSLEGGNRPDEQFF. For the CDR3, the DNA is TGCGCCAGCAGCTTGGAGGGTGGCAACAGGCCGGATGAGCAGTTCTTC.

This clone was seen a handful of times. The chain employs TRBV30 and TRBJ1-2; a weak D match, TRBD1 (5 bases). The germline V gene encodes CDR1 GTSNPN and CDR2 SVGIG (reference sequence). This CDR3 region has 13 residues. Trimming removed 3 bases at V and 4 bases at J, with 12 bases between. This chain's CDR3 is CAWSPNDSYGYTF. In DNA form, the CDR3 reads TGTGCCTGGAGCCCTAATGACAGCTATGGCTACACCTTC.

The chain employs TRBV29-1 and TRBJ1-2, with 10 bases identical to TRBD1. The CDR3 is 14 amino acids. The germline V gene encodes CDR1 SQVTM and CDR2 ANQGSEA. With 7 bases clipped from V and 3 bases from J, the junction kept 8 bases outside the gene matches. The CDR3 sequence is CSALDRGRDYGYTF. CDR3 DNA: TGCAGCGCGCTAGACAGGGGGCGCGACTATGGCTACACCTTC.

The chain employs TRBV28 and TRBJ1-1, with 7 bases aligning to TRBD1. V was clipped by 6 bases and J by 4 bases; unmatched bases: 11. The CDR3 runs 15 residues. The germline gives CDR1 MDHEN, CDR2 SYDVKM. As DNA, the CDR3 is TGTGCCAGCAGCCCTAGCGACAGGGACGGCACTGAAGCTTTCTTT. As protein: CASSPSDRDGTEAFF.

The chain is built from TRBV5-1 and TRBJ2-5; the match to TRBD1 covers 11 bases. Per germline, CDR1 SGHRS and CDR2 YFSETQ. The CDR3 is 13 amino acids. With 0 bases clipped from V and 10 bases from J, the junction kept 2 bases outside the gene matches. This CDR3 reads CASSLGTGGGQYF. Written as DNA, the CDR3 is TGCGCCAGCAGCTTGGGGACAGGGGGCGGCCAGTACTTC.

The CDR3 region is CAITLTGVATEAFF. The CDR3, as DNA: TGTGCCATCACCCTGACAGGGGTGGCCACTGAAGCTTTCTTT. The chain joins TRBV10-3 to TRBJ1-1; TRBD1 matches at 8 bases. The CDR3 length is 14 residues. V shed 7 bases, J shed 4 bases, and the junction held 8 bases outside the gene matches. Germline-derived CDR1 and CDR2 are ENHRY and SYGVKD.

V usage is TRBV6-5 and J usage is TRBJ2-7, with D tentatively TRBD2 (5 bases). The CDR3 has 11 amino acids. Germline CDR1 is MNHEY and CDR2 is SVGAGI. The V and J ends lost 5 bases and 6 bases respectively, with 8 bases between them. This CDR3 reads CASSRGPEQYF. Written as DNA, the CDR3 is TGTGCCAGCAGTCGGGGTCCCGAGCAGTACTTC.

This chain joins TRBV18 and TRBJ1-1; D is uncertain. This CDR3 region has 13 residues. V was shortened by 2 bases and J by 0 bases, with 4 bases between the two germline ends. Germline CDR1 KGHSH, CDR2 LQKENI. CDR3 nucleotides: TGTGCCAGCTCACCAAGTCTGAACACTGAAGCTTTCTTT. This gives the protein CASSPSLNTEAFF.

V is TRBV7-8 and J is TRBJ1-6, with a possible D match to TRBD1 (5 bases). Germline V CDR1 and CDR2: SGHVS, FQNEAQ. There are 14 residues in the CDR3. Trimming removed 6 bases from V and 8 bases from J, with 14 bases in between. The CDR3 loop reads CASSSTRVDSPLHF. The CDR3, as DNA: TGTGCCAGCAGTTCGACCAGGGTGGATTCACCCCTCCACTTT.

CDR3 DNA sequence: TGTGCCAGCAGCTTAGGGCATCCTTTAGGGGAGCAGTACTTC. Protein: CASSLGHPLGEQYF. The chain joins TRBV11-2 to TRBJ2-7; the D is unclear. Trimming shortened V by 1 base and J by 7 bases, and 14 bases separated the two germline ends. The length of the CDR3 is 14 residues. Germline CDR1 and CDR2: SGHAT and FQNNGV.

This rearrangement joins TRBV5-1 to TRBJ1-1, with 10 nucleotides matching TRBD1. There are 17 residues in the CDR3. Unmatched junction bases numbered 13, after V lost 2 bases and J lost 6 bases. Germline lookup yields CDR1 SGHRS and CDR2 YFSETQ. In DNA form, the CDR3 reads TGCGCCAGCAGCTTTGTCAGACAGGGGGCCGAAGTGTCTGAAGCTTTCTTT. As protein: CASSFVRQGAEVSEAFF. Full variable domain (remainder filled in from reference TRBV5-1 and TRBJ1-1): KAGVTQTPRYLIKTRGQQVTLSCSPISGHRSVSWYQQTPGQGLQFLFEYFSETQRNKGNFPGRFSGRQFSNSRSEMNVSTLELGDSALYLCASSFVRQGAEVSEAFFGQGTRLTVV.

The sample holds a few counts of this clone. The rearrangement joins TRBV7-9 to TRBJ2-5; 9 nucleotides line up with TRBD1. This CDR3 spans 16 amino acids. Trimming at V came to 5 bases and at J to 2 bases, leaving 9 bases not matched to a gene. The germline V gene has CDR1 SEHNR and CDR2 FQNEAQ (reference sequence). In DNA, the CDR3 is TGTGCCAGCAGCGCTCCCTGGGACAGGGAACAAGAGACCCAGTACTTC. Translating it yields CASSAPWDREQETQYF.

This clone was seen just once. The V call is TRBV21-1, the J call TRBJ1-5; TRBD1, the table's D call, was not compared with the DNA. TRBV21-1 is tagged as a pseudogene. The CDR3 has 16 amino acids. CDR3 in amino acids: CASSVPGTVFHQPQHF. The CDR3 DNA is TGTGCCAGCAGCGTTCCCGGGACAGTCTTCCATCAGCCCCAGCATTTT.

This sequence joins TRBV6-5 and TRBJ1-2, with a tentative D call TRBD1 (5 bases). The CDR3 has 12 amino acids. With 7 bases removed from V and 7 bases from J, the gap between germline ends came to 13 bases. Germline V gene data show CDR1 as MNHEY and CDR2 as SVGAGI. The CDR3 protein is CASTSLGGGYTF. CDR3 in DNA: TGTGCCAGCACCTCCTTGGGGGGTGGCTACACCTTC.

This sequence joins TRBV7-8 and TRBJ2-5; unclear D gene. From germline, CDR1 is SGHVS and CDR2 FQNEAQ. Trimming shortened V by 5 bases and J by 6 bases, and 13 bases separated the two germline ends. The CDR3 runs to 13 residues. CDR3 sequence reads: CASSVEVKQTQYF. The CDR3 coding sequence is TGTGCCAGCAGCGTAGAGGTTAAGCAGACCCAGTACTTC.

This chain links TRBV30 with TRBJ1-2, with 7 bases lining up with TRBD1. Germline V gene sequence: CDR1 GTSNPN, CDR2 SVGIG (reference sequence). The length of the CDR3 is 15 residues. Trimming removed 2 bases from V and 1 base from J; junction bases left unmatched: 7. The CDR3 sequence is CAWSPTGRINYGYTF. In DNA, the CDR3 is TGTGCCTGGAGTCCGACAGGGCGGATTAACTATGGCTACACCTTC.

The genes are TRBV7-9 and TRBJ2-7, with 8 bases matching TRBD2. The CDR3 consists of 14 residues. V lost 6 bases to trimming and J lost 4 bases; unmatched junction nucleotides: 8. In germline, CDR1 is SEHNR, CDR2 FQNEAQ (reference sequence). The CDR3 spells CASRPSGGAYEQYF. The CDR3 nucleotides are TGTGCCAGCAGACCCTCGGGGGGGGCGTACGAGCAGTACTTC.

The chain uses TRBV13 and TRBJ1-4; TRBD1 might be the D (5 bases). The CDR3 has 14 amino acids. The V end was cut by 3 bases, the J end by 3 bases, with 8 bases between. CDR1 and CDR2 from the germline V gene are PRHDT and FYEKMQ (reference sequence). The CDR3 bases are TGTGCCAGCAGCTTTCGACAGTCTAATGAAAAACTGTTTTTT. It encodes CASSFRQSNEKLFF.

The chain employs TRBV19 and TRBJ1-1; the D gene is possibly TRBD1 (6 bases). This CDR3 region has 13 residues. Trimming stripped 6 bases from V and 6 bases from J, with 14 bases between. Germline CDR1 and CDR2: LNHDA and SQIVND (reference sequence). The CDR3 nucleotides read TGTGCCAGTAGGTCGAGGGGGGCAGCTGAAGCTTTCTTT. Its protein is CASRSRGAAEAFF.

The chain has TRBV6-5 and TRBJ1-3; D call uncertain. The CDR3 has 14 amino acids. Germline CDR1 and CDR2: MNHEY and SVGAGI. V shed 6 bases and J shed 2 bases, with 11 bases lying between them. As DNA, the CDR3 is TGTGCCAGCAGCTCCGGAGTTGCTGGAAACACCATATATTTT. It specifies CASSSGVAGNTIYF.